This TCR beta chain emerged from a study of T cells in narcolepsy. Across the study: Patients with NT1 or NT2 and healthy control donors were enrolled.

TCRdb's copy holds only in-frame clones and misses some; the assay was immunoSEQ multiplex PCR. The sample yields 25,000 or so clones, around 78% seen once. Trimming cost V 6 bases and J 4 bases, with 12 bases left between them. There are 13 residues in the CDR3. Per the germline V gene, CDR1 is SEHNR and CDR2 is FQNEAQ (reference sequence). This clone has more than one count but fewer than ten. The TCR was taken from a human donor with narcolepsy. V gene TRBV7-9 combines with J gene TRBJ1-2, with D hard to call. Sample: CD45RA- memory CD4+ T cells from PBMCs. CDR3 coding DNA: TGTGCCAGCAGTCCTACAGTGGGCTATGGCTACACCTTC. Translation gives CASSPTVGYGYTF. Looking up the rest from reference TRBV7-9 and TRBJ1-2 gives the full variable domain: DTGVSQNPRHKITKRGQNVTFRCDPISEHNRLYWYRQTLGQGPEFLTYFQNEAQLEKSRLLSDRFSAERPKGSFSTLEIQRTEQGDSAMYLCASSPTVGYGYTFGSGTRLTVV.